The source of this TCR beta chain is a study of shared clonotypes between healthy human individuals (dated by TCRdb to 2018 to 2021). Describing the broader study: Two women and three men aged 18 to 49 years were included in the cohort. For each donor, CD4 naive and CD4 memory were each run on three plates, CD8 naive on two plates, and CD8 memory on one plate. The study deeply sequenced blood TCR repertoires of about 5 healthy adults to estimate repertoire size and the extent of clonotype sharing between individuals. Libraries were prepared and TCR repertoires were sequenced by different laboratories using diverse techniques, in order to increase sequencing depth and limit assay-specific biases. Between about 0.85 and 8.9 billion PBMCs per donor were obtained by leukapheresis.

Donors were healthy HIV-negative adults with no recently reported acute infections or vaccinations. Every donor was a Caucasian adult living in Nashville, Tennessee, USA. CD4+ T cells were enriched by magnetic negative selection; naive cells were then positively selected on CD45RA, and the negative fraction formed the memory subset. Blood was obtained by leukapheresis, after which PBMCs were separated by Ficoll-Histopaque density gradient centrifugation and cryopreserved in liquid nitrogen vapor phase. Analytical flow cytometry was used to check the purity and quantity of every magnetically sorted T cell population. Each sorted fraction had its genomic DNA isolated and then quantified by UV absorbance on a Nanodrop 2000c. On the study overall, not on this receptor specifically: Naive subsets generally had larger estimated clonotype richness than memory subsets. Because the study included only a small number of donors, the genetic and exposure-history diversity represented was limited. Only blood was sampled, and tissue TCR repertoires likely differ from those in blood. Higher generation probabilities were observed for clonotypes shared by all four sorted-subset donors than for non-shared clonotypes. Incomplete sequencing was indicated by rarefaction of sorted-subset datasets, despite the large sequencing depth. Across a handful of donors, around 5% of naive CD4, roughly 3.4% of naive CD8, roughly 2.2% of memory CD4, and approximately 0.42% of memory CD8 clonotypes were shared. Based on pairwise subsampling, the degree of clonotype sharing among donors was expected to be affected by sequencing depth.

V is cut by 5 bases and J by 3 bases, and the space between the germline ends is 17 bases. The germline V gene (reference sequence) sets CDR1 to GTSNPN and CDR2 to SVGIG. Spanning cysteine to phenylalanine, the CDR3 consists of 15 amino acids. Only the CDR3 DNA is retained, 45 bases long and in frame from the first base. Using the deep immunoSEQ assay, TCR CDR3 regions were amplified from genomic DNA by multiplex PCR. For each cell subset, the extracted genomic DNA was distributed evenly across all wells of several immunoSEQ 96-well plates, and each plate served as one replicate. For sorted subsets, roughly 190 ng of genomic DNA, equivalent to 25,000 to 35,000 T cell genomes, went into each replicate PCR. Purified libraries were measured with a Qubit 3.0 fluorometer, size-checked on a Bioanalyzer 2100, and measured again with the KAPA Library Quantification kit. A separate single-read 150-cycle Illumina NextSeq 550 flow cell was used to sequence each immunoSEQ 96-well plate. The original pipeline was this. Because the immunoSEQ output held only junctional sequences and lacked quality scores, the filtering could not match the filtering applied to full-length reads. To assign V/J genes and CDR3, sequences were annotated using PyIR, a Python wrapper for IgBLAST v1.9, with IMGT germline references. Reads were filtered out if the reads had weak V/J assignments (E-value above 1e-6), no CDR3, stop codons, out-of-frame junctions, or ambiguous translated residues. A V3J clonotype was defined by an identical inferred V gene, J gene, and CDR3 amino acid sequence. Percentage overlap between repertoires was computed as shared unique clonotypes divided by the size of the smaller repertoire. Richness of each repertoire was evaluated using RTK rarefaction, the Chao1 estimator, and Recon v2.1 estimates of unobserved clonotypes. Generation probabilities for all TCRbeta clonotypes obtained by the gDNA method from a handful of donors were computed using OLGA. TCRdb holds this immuneACCESS table with in-frame rearrangements only. Some clones are missing; in checked studies, unresolved V genes explain under half, and the rest has no known cause. Clone size and V and J calls were adopted from that table, with D and trimming inferred from the DNA. A total of more than 2,000,000 clones appear in this sample, over 85% of them only once. The ten largest clones take up over 0.12% of the sample.

For this clone: The antigen this receptor binds is unknown. No base quality information exists; no much larger clone differs at one position.

The receptor's source is a man aged 18 to 35 in good health. The chain employs TRBV30 and TRBJ1-5, and the D gene may be TRBD1, 5 bases matching. Sequencing input: naive CD4+ T cells sorted from blood. The cell subset or site label of this sample denotes: CD45RA+ positively selected. The DNA sequence reads TGTGCCTGGTCCCCTTCAGGGTATCCCAATCAGCCCCAGCATTTT. This yields the protein CAWSPSGYPNQPQHF.